This TCR beta chain emerged from a study of OX40 agonist ivuxolimab in advanced cancers. As for the study in general: Allowance was made for prior anti-PD-1, anti-PD-L1 or anti-CTLA-4 therapy, and around 41% had some.

By sample fraction, this clone is medium-sized (0.01 to 0.1%). Its antigen is undetermined. V dropped 1 base and J dropped 0 bases, with 10 bases sitting between them. The CDR3 contains 15 residues. CDR1 and CDR2 (germline): LNHNV, YYDKDF (reference sequence). Method: immunoSEQ multiplex PCR; TCRdb's copy keeps in-frame clones and lacks some. The profile shows approximately 15,000 clones, over 90% of them singletons. Study results and limitations: The investigators did not determine what antigen specificity the expanded peripheral T cells had.

The chain recombines TRBV15 with TRBJ2-7; D is unclear. The sequence came from an adult with an advanced solid tumor such as melanoma, head and neck, liver or kidney cancer. The source material was CD4+ or CD8+ T cells sorted from blood, sampled in a trial of the OX40 agonist ivuxolimab. CDR3 in amino acids: CATSRGRTTSYEQYF. The DNA of the CDR3 is TGTGCCACCAGCAGAGGGCGGACCACCTCCTACGAGCAGTACTTC.